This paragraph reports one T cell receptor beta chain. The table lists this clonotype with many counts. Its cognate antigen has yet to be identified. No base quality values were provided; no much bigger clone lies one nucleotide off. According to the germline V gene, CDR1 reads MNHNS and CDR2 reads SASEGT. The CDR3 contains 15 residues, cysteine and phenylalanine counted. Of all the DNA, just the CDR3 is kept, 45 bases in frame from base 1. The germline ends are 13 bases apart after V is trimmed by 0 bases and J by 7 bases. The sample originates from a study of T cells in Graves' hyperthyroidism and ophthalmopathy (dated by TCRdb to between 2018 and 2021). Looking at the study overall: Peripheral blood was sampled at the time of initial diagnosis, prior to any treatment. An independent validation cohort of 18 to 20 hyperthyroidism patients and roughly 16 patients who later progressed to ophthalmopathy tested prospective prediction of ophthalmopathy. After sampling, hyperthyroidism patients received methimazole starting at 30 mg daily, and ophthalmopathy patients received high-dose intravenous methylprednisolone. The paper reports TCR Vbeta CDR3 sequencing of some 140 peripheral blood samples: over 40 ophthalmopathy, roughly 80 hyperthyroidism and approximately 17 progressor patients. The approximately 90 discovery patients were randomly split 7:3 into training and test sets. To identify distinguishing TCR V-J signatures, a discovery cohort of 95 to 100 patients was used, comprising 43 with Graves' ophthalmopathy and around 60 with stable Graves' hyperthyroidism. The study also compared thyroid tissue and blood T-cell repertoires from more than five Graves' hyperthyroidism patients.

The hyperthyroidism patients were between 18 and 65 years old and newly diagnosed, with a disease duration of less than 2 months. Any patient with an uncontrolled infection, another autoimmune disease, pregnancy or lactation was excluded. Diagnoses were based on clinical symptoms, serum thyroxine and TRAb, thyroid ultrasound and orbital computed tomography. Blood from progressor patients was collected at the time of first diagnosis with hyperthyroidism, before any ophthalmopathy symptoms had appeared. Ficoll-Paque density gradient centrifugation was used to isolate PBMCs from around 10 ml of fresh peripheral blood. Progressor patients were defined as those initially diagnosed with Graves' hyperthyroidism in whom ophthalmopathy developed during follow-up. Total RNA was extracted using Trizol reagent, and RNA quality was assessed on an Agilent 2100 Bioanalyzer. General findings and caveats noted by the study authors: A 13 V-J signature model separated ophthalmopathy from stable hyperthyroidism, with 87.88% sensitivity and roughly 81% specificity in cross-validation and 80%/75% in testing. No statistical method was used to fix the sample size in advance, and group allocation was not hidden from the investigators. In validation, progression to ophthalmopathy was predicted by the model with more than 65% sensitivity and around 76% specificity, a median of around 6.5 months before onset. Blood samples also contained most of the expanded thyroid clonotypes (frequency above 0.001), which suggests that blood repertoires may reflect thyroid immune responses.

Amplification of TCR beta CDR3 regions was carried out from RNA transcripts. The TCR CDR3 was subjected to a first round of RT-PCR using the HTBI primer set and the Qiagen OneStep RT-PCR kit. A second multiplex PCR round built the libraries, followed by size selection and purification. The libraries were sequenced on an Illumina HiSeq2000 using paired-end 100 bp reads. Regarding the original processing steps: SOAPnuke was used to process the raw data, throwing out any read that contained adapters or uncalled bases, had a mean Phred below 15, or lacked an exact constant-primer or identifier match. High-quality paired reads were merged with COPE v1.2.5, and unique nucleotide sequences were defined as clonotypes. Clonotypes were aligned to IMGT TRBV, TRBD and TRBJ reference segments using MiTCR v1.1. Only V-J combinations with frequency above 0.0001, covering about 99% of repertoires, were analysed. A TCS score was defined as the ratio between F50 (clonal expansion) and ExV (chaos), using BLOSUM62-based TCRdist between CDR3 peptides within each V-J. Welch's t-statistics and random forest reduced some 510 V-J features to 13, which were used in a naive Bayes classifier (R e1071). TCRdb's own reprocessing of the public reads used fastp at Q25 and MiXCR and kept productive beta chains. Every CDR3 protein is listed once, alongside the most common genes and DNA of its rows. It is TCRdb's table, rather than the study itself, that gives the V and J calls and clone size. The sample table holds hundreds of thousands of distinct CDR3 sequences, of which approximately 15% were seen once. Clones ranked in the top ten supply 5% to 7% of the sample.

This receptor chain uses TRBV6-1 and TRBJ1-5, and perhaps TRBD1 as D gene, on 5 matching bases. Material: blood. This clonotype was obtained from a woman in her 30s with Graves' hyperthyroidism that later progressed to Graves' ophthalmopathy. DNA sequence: TGTGCCAGCAGTGAAGCGCGCCAGGGCGGGCAGCCCCAGCATTTT. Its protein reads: CASSEARQGGQPQHF.